This T cell receptor (beta chain) derives from a study of blood T cell repertoires in COVID-19. At the level of the study: Acute and convalescent COVID-19 samples came from the United States, Italy and Spain. T cells, B-cell-depleted T cells, or PBMCs supplied cDNA or gDNA.

The V and J ends lost 5 bases and 4 bases respectively, with 17 bases between them. CDR1 is SEHNR, CDR2 FQNEAQ, per germline (reference sequence). The CDR3 is 15 residues long. Source study methods: Reference gene primers were amplified, and this amplification served to estimate nucleated cell counts. Produced via immunoSEQ multiplex PCR; TCRdb's table is partial and in-frame only. For V, J and clone size, that table is used; D and trimming come from the DNA. This table has more than 150,000 clones, 80% to 90% appearing once. The receptor was derived from a man between 60 and 70 years old with acute or convalescent COVID-19. Input material: peripheral blood. The V and J genes are TRBV7-9 and TRBJ1-1; the D gene is possibly TRBD1 (6 bases). The CDR3 nucleotides read TGTGCCAGCAGCGACCCAGGGGATCTGCGCACTGAAGCTTTCTTT. Translated: CASSDPGDLRTEAFF.